This TCR beta chain originates from a study of shared clonotypes between healthy human individuals (dated by TCRdb to between 2020 and 2021). In terms of the full investigation: The cohort comprised two women and a few men aged 18 to 49 years. Per donor, three plates each were used for CD4 naive and CD4 memory, two for CD8 naive, and one for CD8 memory. Blood TCR repertoires of about 5 healthy adults were deeply sequenced to estimate repertoire size and the extent of clonotype sharing between individuals. Libraries were prepared and TCR repertoires were sequenced by different laboratories using diverse techniques, in order to increase sequencing depth and limit assay-specific biases. Each donor's leukapheresis produced roughly between roughly 0.94 and 9.5 billion PBMCs. Study-wide findings and limitations: Even with the large sequencing depth, rarefaction of the sorted-subset datasets indicated that sequencing was incomplete. When a few donors were compared, the shared fraction of clonotypes was around 4.6% for naive CD4, about 4% for naive CD8, 2.3% for memory CD4, and roughly 0.4% for memory CD8. Because the study included only a small number of donors, the genetic and exposure-history diversity represented was limited. Sampling was limited to blood, and TCR repertoires in tissue likely differ from TCR repertoires in blood. Pairwise subsampling led to the expectation that sequencing depth would affect the degree of clonotype sharing among donors. Estimated clonotype richness was generally larger for naive than for memory subsets. Higher generation probabilities were observed for clonotypes shared by all four sorted-subset donors than for non-shared clonotypes.

The CDR3 runs 19 amino acids, cysteine and phenylalanine included. Solely the CDR3 DNA is kept, with 57 bases framed from the first base. Healthy HIV-negative adults with no recently reported acute infections or vaccinations were included as donors. All donors were Caucasian adults living in Nashville, Tennessee, USA. CD4+ T cells were enriched by magnetic negative selection, after which naive cells were positively selected on CD45RA and the negative fraction was taken as the memory subset. After blood collection by leukapheresis, PBMCs were isolated using Ficoll-Histopaque density gradient centrifugation and then cryopreserved in the vapor phase of liquid nitrogen. Analytical flow cytometry was used to check the purity and quantity of every magnetically sorted T cell population. From each sorted fraction, genomic DNA was isolated and quantified by UV absorbance on a Nanodrop 2000c. TCR CDR3 regions were amplified from genomic DNA by multiplex PCR using the deep immunoSEQ assay. Extracted genomic DNA from each cell subset was spread evenly across all wells of several immunoSEQ 96-well plates, with each plate serving as a replicate. Each replicate PCR for sorted subsets received around 0.2 ug genomic DNA, equal to about 29,000 T cell genomes. Purified libraries were measured with a Qubit 3.0 fluorometer, size-checked on a Bioanalyzer 2100, and measured again with the KAPA Library Quantification kit. Every immunoSEQ 96-well plate was sequenced on a dedicated single-read 150-cycle Illumina NextSeq 550 flow cell. From the authors' description of their analysis: The immunoSEQ output contained only junctional sequences without quality scores, so filtering could not match that applied to full-length reads. Sequences were annotated with PyIR, a Python wrapper for IgBLAST v1.9, using IMGT germline references to assign V/J genes and CDR3. Any read was removed if the V/J assignment was weak (E-value above 1e-6), the CDR3 was missing, or the read contained stop codons, out-of-frame junctions, or ambiguous translated residues. V3J clonotypes were defined by identical inferred V gene, J gene, and CDR3 amino acid sequence. To compute the percentage overlap between repertoires, the number of shared unique clonotypes was divided by the size of the smaller repertoire. Three approaches were used to assess repertoire richness: RTK rarefaction, the Chao1 estimator, and Recon v2.1 estimates of unobserved clonotypes. OLGA was used to compute generation probabilities for all TCRbeta clonotypes that the gDNA method yielded from a few donors. Here the immuneACCESS table is served through TCRdb, limited to in-frame sequences with V and J called. Missing clones are a known gap in these copies; in checked studies unresolved V genes cover under half, and the rest lacks a known reason. V and J calls and clone size follow that table, whereas D and trimming were derived from the DNA. The sample has about 2.4 million clones on record, approximately 93% of them singletons. 0.36% of the sample goes to the ten largest clones.

A remark on this clone: Its recognized antigen is unknown. No clone much larger than this one lies a single base away; base qualities are absent.

The chain is assembled from TRBV21-1 and TRBJ2-7. TRBV21-1 represents a pseudogene. The TCR sequence derives from a man aged 18-30 years in good health. Some clones in this sample may be carry-over from other donors' samples. The sequenced material came from naive CD4+ T cells from PBMCs. The cell subset or site label here, explained by the study, means: CD45RA+ positively selected. The DNA sequence is given as TGTGCCAGCAGCCCAAAGTTTATACTAGGAGGGGACAAGGATTACGAGCAGTACTTC. Translated, this is CASSPKFILGGDKDYEQYF.